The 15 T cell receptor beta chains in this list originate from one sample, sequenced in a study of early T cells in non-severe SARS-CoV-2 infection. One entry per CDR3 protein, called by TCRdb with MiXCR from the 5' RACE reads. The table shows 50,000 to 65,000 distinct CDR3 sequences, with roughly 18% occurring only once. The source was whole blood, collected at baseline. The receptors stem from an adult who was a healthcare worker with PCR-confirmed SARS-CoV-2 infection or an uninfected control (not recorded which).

This CDR3 reads CSARPGQGLDTEAFF. The CDR3 DNA reads as TGCAGTGCTAGGCCGGGACAGGGACTTGACACTGAAGCTTTCTTT. This chain joins TRBV20-1 and TRBJ1-1; 9 bases map to TRBD1. The CDR3 runs 15 residues. The germline V gene encodes CDR1 DFQATT and CDR2 SNEGSKA (reference sequence). V lost 3 bases to trimming and J lost 3 bases; unmatched junction nucleotides: 8.

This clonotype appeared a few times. The CDR3 region is CASSPSALAYEQYF. The CDR3 DNA is TGTGCCAGCTCACCTTCCGCCTTAGCCTACGAGCAGTACTTC. The genes are TRBV18 and TRBJ2-7; D is undetermined. The CDR3 consists of 14 residues. Deletions cut 3 bases from V and 2 bases from J, with 11 bases between. CDR1 and CDR2 (germline): KGHSH, LQKENI. The full variable domain, with the rest looked up from reference TRBV18 and TRBJ2-7, is NAGVMQNPRHLVRRRGQEARLRCSPMKGHSHVYWYRQLPEEGLKFMVYLQKENIIDESGMPKERFSAEFPKEGPSILRIQQVVRGDSAAYFCASSPSALAYEQYFGPGTRLTVT.

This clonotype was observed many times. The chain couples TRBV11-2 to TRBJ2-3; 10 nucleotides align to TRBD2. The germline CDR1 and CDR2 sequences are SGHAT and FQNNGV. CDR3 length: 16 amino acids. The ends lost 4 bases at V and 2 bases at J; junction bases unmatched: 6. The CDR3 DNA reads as TGTGCCAGCAGCTGGTTAGCGGGAGGAAACACAGATACGCAGTATTTT. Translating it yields CASSWLAGGNTDTQYF. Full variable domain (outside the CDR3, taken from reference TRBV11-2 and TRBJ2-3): EAGVAQSPRYKIIEKRQSVAFWCNPISGHATLYWYQQILGQGPKLLIQFQNNGVVDDSQLPKDRFSAERLKGVDSTLKIQPAKLEDSAVYLCASSWLAGGNTDTQYFGPGTRLTVL.

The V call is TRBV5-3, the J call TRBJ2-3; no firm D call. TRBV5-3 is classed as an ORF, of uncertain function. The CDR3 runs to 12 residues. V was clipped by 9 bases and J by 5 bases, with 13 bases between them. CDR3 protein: CANEPDGDTQYF. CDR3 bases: TGTGCCAACGAGCCCGACGGAGATACGCAGTATTTT.

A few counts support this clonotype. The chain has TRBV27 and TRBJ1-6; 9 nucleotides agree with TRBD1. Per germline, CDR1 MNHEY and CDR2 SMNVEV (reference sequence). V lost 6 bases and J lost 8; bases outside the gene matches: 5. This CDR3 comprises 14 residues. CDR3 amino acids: CASRRTGADSPLHF. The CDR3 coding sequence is TGTGCCAGCAGGAGGACAGGGGCAGATTCACCCCTCCACTTT.

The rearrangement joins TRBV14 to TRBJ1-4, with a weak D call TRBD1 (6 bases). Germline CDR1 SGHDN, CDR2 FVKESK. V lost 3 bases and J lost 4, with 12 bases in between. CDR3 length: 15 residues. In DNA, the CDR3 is TGTGCCAGCAGCCAGCTAAACAGGGTTAATGAAAAACTGTTTTTT. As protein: CASSQLNRVNEKLFF.

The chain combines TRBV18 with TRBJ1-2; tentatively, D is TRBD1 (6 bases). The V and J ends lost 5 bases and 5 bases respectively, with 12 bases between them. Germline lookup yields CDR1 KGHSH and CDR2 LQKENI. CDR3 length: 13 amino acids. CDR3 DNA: TGTGCCAGCTCAACAGGGCCTAGTTATGGCTACACCTTC. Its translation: CASSTGPSYGYTF.

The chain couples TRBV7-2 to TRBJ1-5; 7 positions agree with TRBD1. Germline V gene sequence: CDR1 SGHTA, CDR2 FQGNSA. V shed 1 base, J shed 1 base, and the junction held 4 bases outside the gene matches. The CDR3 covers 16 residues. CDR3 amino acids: CASSLGYRGSNQPQHF. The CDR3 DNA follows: TGTGCCAGCAGCTTAGGTTACAGGGGCAGCAATCAGCCCCAGCATTTT.

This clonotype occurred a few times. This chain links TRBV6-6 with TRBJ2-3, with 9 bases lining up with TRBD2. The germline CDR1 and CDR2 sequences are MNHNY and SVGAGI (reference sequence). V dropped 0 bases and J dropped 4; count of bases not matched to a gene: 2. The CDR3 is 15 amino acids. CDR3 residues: CASSYSSGRPDTQYF. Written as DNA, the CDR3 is TGTGCCAGCAGTTACTCTAGCGGGAGACCAGATACGCAGTATTTT.

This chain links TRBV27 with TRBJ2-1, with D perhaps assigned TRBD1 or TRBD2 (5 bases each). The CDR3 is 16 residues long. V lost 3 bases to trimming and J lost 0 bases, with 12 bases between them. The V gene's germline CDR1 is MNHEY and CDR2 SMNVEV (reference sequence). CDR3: CASSLGRMSSYNEQFF. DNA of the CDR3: TGTGCCAGCAGTTTGGGACGGATGAGCTCCTACAATGAGCAGTTCTTC.

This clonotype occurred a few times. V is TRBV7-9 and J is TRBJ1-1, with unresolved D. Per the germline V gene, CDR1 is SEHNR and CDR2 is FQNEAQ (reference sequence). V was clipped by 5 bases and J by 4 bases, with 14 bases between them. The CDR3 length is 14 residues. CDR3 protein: CASSPTAAGTEAFF. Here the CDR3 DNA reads TGTGCCAGCAGCCCGACCGCCGCGGGCACTGAAGCTTTCTTT.

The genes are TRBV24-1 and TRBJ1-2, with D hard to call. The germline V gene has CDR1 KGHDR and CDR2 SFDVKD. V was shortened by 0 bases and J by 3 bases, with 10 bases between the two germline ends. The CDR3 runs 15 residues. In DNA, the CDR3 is TGTGCCACCAGTGATTTGCATGGGAAGGACTATGGCTACACCTTC. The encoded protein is CATSDLHGKDYGYTF.

Written as DNA, the CDR3 is TGCAGTGCTAGTCGCCGAGGAGGGAGCACAGATACGCAGTATTTT. It is translated as CSASRRGGSTDTQYF. The rearrangement links TRBV20-1 to TRBJ2-3, with TRBD2 as a possible D gene (6 bases). This CDR3 is built from 15 residues. Trimming shortened V by 3 bases and J by 0 bases, and 13 bases separated the two germline ends. The germline V gene encodes CDR1 DFQATT and CDR2 SNEGSKA (reference sequence).

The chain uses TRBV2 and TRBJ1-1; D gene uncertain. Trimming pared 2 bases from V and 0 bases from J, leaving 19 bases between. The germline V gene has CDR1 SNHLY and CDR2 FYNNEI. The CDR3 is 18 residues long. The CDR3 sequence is CASSERVGPTAMNTEAFF. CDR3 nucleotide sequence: TGTGCCAGCAGTGAACGCGTGGGCCCGACGGCCATGAACACTGAAGCTTTCTTT.

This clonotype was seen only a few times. As DNA, the CDR3 is TGTGCCAGCAGTAGGGACAGGATGAACACTGAAGCTTTCTTT. Its protein is CASSRDRMNTEAFF. The rearrangement links TRBV12-3 or TRBV12-4 to TRBJ1-1; TRBD1 matches at 8 bases. V lost 5 bases, J lost 0 bases, and 2 bases stayed unmatched. The CDR3 consists of 14 residues.